This T cell receptor beta chain was identified during a study of T cell repertoires in cytomegalovirus infection. As for the study in general: CMV infection together with matching HLA type was indicated by public TCR beta signatures.

TCRdb passed the reads through MiXCR, listing each CDR3 protein once. The data show about 330,000 distinct CDR3 sequences, approximately 9.5% seen once. This clonotype was observed many times. The target antigen is unknown. The germline CDR1 and CDR2 sequences are SGHAT and FQDESV (reference sequence). Deletions cut 5 bases from V and 5 bases from J, with 13 bases between. The CDR3 loop spans 14 amino acids. Findings and limits, study-wide: People with CMV and the relevant HLA were identified by cumulative public TCR beta family frequency. HLA-C-restricted CMV-specific TCR beta clonotypes prevailed in the ex vivo response.

The origin of this receptor is a human donor in good health (CMV status not recorded). Some clones in this sample may be carry-over from other donors' samples. This chain links TRBV11-1 with TRBJ2-1, with TRBD1 as a possible D gene (6 bases). Sequencing was performed on PBMCs. CDR3 in amino acids: CASSKSTGHNEQFF. The CDR3 nucleotides are TGTGCCAGCAGCAAATCGACAGGACACAATGAGCAGTTCTTC.